These T cell receptor beta chains were read from a single sample in a study of blood T cell repertoires in COVID-19. Assay used: immunoSEQ multiplex PCR; TCRdb lists only in-frame clones, some missing. The table lists approximately 170,000 clones, less than 85% of them singletons. The specimen sequenced was peripheral blood. The receptors stem from an elderly woman with acute or convalescent COVID-19. CDR3s include the opening cysteine and the closing phenylalanine or tryptophan. A D gene is named only where the DNA matches it firmly. Part of the rows lack a size; the others show once, few, many or a class for expanded clones.

D gene: -
J gene: TRBJ2-5
V gene: TRBV5-4
clone size: -
CDR3 DNA: TGTGCCAGCTCCCCCGGAGAGACCCAGTACTTC
CDR3 protein: CASSPGETQYF

D gene: TRBD1
J gene: TRBJ2-2
V gene: TRBV27
clone size: -
CDR3 DNA: TGTGCCAGCAGGGGAGGGACAGGGACGTACACCGGGGAGCTGTTTTTT
CDR3 protein: CASRGGTGTYTGELFF

D gene: -
J gene: TRBJ1-3
V gene: TRBV5-5
clone size: few
CDR3 DNA: TGTGCCAGCAGCTTGGAAGGCAGGTTTTTCTCTGGAAACACCATATATTTT
CDR3 protein: CASSLEGRFFSGNTIYF

D gene: -
J gene: TRBJ2-1
V gene: TRBV19
clone size: few
CDR3 DNA: TGTGCCAGTAGTCCGACCGGGGGAGGTCCGCAGTTCTTC
CDR3 protein: CASSPTGGGPQFF

D gene: -
J gene: TRBJ1-2
V gene: TRBV30
clone size: -
CDR3 DNA: TGTGCCTGGAGTGTAACGGTGACAGCACGGGGCTACACCTTC
CDR3 protein: CAWSVTVTARGYTF

D gene: TRBD1
J gene: TRBJ2-7
V gene: TRBV3-1/TRBV3-2
clone size: -
CDR3 DNA: TGTGCGATCACAACCGGGACAGGGGAAAACGAGCAGTACTTC
CDR3 protein: CAITTGTGENEQYF

D gene: -
J gene: TRBJ2-7
V gene: TRBV30
clone size: -
CDR3 DNA: TGTGCCTGGACCCGTACAAACGAGCAGTACTTC
CDR3 protein: CAWTRTNEQYF

D gene: -
J gene: TRBJ2-6
V gene: TRBV6-1
clone size: -
CDR3 DNA: TGTGCCACCACAGGGTCTGGGGCCAACGTCCTGACTTTC
CDR3 protein: CATTGSGANVLTF

D gene: TRBD1
J gene: TRBJ2-7
V gene: TRBV18
clone size: -
CDR3 DNA: TGTGCCAGCTCACCTTCGGACAGGGGCTCCTACGAGCAGTACTTC
CDR3 protein: CASSPSDRGSYEQYF

D gene: TRBD2
J gene: TRBJ2-3
V gene: TRBV5-1
clone size: few
CDR3 DNA: TGCGCCAGCAGCTTGGGACTAGCGGGAGGGTTCGCCTTTGGAGATACGCAGTATTTT
CDR3 protein: CASSLGLAGGFAFGDTQYF

D gene: -
J gene: TRBJ2-1
V gene: TRBV3-1/TRBV3-2
clone size: once
CDR3 DNA: TGTGCCAGCAGCCCCTTCGGGGACAATGAGCAGTTCTTC
CDR3 protein: CASSPFGDNEQFF

D gene: TRBD1
J gene: TRBJ2-1
V gene: TRBV7-6
clone size: -
CDR3 DNA: TGTGCCAGCAGCTCTACTGGACAGGGGTTAGATGAGCAGTTCTTC
CDR3 protein: CASSSTGQGLDEQFF

D gene: TRBD1
J gene: TRBJ1-1
V gene: TRBV19
clone size: -
CDR3 DNA: TGTGCCAGTAGTATCGGGACAGGTGGTGAAGCTTTCTTT
CDR3 protein: CASSIGTGGEAFF